This TCR beta chain came from a study of cytomegalovirus exposure and HLA in healthy donors (dated by TCRdb to about 2017). Looking at the study overall: An earlier analysis of some 600 of the donors reported 250 to 300 Gb of sequence data and 117 million unique TCR beta sequences obtained from around 190 million T cells. An early release covering about 600 HLA-typed donors comprised 300 to 350 gigabases of sequencing data and some 79 million unique TCR sequences. Of the 398 genotyped donors, around 81% fell in the genetic ancestry cluster associated with self-reported Caucasian donors. The study aimed to test whether signatures of past pathogen exposure could be identified by cataloging public T cell receptors. The study profiled the T cell repertoires of about 640 subjects by immunosequencing and related them to cytomegalovirus serostatus. Besides the first cohort of around 670 subjects, a separate validation cohort made up of some 110 different subjects was used. High-throughput TCR immunosequencing, statistical association of individual TCRs with disease status, and machine learning were combined to predict cytomegalovirus infection status. In a later analysis, previously published TCR beta repertoires from roughly 710 donors were re-analyzed and high-resolution HLA genotyping was added so that TCR occurrence patterns could be studied. In the later analysis, no new phenotypic data were used to find candidate immune exposures; instead, reliance was placed on TCR beta sequences and their occurrence across donors. In an earlier analysis of 550 to 700 of the donors, high-throughput TCR beta sequencing was used to judge whether each TCR beta V gene segment behaved as functional or pseudogenic. Donor age, sex, ethnicity and CMV serostatus were collected together with the repertoire data. In a later genetic analysis, genome-wide SNP genotypes for about three fifths of the roughly 670 donors were used, and that subset was treated as a discovery cohort. Every discovery cohort repertoire had been produced on one sequencing platform. Both class I and class II loci were covered by HLA typing, at four-digit resolution. The number of typed donors differed by locus: about 629-630 for A, B, C, DRB1 and DQB1; 522 for DQA1; 606 for DPA1; and 400 to 480 for DPB1. Four to six DR-DQ haplotypes were handled as single units for association and clustering, since linkage in the cohort was strong. Among 300 to 500 genotyped donors of the cohort, an average of about 240,000 unique TCR beta nucleotide sequences was sequenced per donor, of which about 19% were non-productive. On the study overall, not on this receptor specifically: In both the original and validation cohorts, the classifier was reported to diagnose cytomegalovirus status with high specificity and sensitivity. A later genetic analysis reported fewer N-insertions in productive TCRs among donors in an Asian-associated ancestry cluster than the roughly 700-donor mean. In a later analysis, HLA-associated TCR beta chains were found to be more clonally expanded and to have lower generation probabilities than equally common non-associated chains. The 87-base-pair reads could not distinguish some IMGT-functional V segments, including TRBV6-2 and TRBV6-3, so those segments were excluded. The cohort was sequenced for TCR beta chains only, and without alpha or paired-chain data the features that could be detected were limited. A group of highly shared sequence variants was considered likely to be a technical artifact of the sequencing pipeline. The authors suggested that the approach could potentially be generalized to other disease states and immunological phenotypes. A later analysis found that TCR association rates varied across HLA loci, with DRB1 alleles showing the most associated TCRs and HLA-C alleles the fewest. Linkage disequilibrium might explain the correlated functional status among segregating V segments, but an unknown experimental factor could not be ruled out. At a false discovery rate of 0.05, a later analysis linked 16,000 or so TCR beta sequences to specific HLA alleles. The earlier analysis of 450 to 700 of the donors excluded 15 to 20 rarely observed V segments, including chromosome 9 orphons, because counts were too low. The only immune exposure information available for the cohort was CMV serostatus. Assigning TCR associations to individual alleles was difficult when HLA alleles, especially DR and DQ, strongly co-occurred. Across donors, most TCR sequences were observed very rarely, whereas some public TCRs were present in many individuals. HLA typing was unavailable for some donors at each locus, so association tests used only the typed subset. In the study, some 160 TCR beta chains were listed as associated with cytomegalovirus. A few of the identified cytomegalovirus-associated TCR beta chains were confirmed in vitro to be specific for cytomegalovirus antigens. Most CMV-associated TCR beta chains appeared to be HLA-restricted in a later analysis, and the HLA associations seemed to be driven largely by CMV exposure. A later genetic analysis associated a missense DCLRE1C variant with V-gene and J-gene trimming of TCR beta chains, and an independent cohort replicated the association. Presence/absence analyses assumed roughly uniform sequencing depth across donors, an assumption that may not hold. In an earlier analysis of some 500 of the donors, most TCR beta V segments appeared in productive rearrangements about 90% or about 30% of the time, broadly matching IMGT annotations. According to a later analysis, parvovirus B19, influenza, CMV and Epstein-Barr virus appeared linked to several top co-occurrence clusters. A further reported finding was that TCR beta sequences accurately predicted the HLA-A and HLA-B alleles for most subjects in the first cohort.

Library creation used the immunoSEQ multiplex PCR assay. A mixture of 60 forward primers for TCR Vbeta segments and 13 reverse primers for TCR Jbeta segments was used in the multiplex PCR. The CDR3 region of rearranged TCR beta genes was amplified from genomic DNA with a multiplex PCR assay. Amplified TCR beta libraries were sequenced as 87-base-pair reads on the Illumina HiSeq System. The authors' analysis ran thus. In a later analysis, tens of millions of unique TCR beta chains were counted across the 650 to 750 repertoires, and roughly 11 million of these chains were shared by at least two donors. Raw reads were error-corrected and collapsed into unique sequences with a nearest-neighbor algorithm that merged closely related sequences to remove PCR and sequencing errors. Alignment of CDR3 sequences to IMGT reference sequences was used to assign V, D and J gene segments. For a sequence to be retained, a match of at least six nucleotides to both a V gene segment and a J gene segment was required. A rearrangement counted as productive if the CDR3 had no stop codons and remained in frame with V and J, and every other rearrangement counted as non-productive. Following IMGT convention, CDR3 was defined as the stretch from the second conserved V-encoded cysteine to the conserved J-encoded phenylalanine. The earlier analysis of about 620 of the donors excluded sequences that lacked an unambiguous match to a single V gene segment. An earlier analysis of over 450 of the donors classified V segments as functional when productive rearrangements were above 56.7% and as segregating when the standard deviation between donors was above 5%. A statistical classification framework was developed to diagnose cytomegalovirus status using the catalog of TCR beta chain sequences. V and J gene assignment, in a later analysis, came from comparing TCR nucleotide sequences with IMGT/GENE-DB human TR gene sequences. The TCRdist pipeline was used in a later analysis to assign CDR3 sequences and most-parsimonious VDJ recombination scenarios. In a later analysis, each TCR beta chain was defined by its CDR3 amino acid sequence together with its V-gene family, and reads without a unique V-gene family were excluded. As a way to deal with suspected cross-contamination and a sequencing artifact, a later analysis dropped nearly 600 nucleotide sequences that were highly shared and had low generation probability. In a later analysis, a clonal expansion index was calculated for each public chain from normalized within-repertoire ranks of inferred template counts. In a later analysis, generation probabilities were computed using a VDJ recombination model fitted to out-of-frame rearrangements, and the results were checked against IGoR. A later analysis scored TCR-TCR, TCR-HLA and TCR-CMV co-occurrence with hypergeometric tests, applying a repertoire-size bias correction to TCR pairs. In a later analysis, false discovery rates were estimated by permuting HLA or CMV assignments 20 times. In a later analysis, co-occurring TCRs were grouped using DBSCAN, with TCRdist sequence similarity added in when clustering inside HLA-allele-positive subsets. Co-occurrence clustering excluded repertoires with fewer than 30,000 or more than 120,000 public chains, plus five with anomalous nucleotide sharing. This is the immuneACCESS table as TCRdb keeps it, with only in-frame sequences that have V and J called. A part of the clones is gone; compared with another copy, unresolved V genes explain less than half, and the rest is unexplained. V and J calls plus clone size are reproduced from that table; the DNA served to infer D and trimming. The sample table shows fewer than 250,000 clones, and roughly 82% are seen once. Roughly 6% of the sample goes to the ten largest clones.

To note about this clone: Its binding antigen is unknown. No much larger clone exists at a distance of one base, and base qualities are not known.

In total, 666 healthy bone marrow donors made up the cohort. All cohort members were sampled while nominally healthy, although unrecorded immune exposures were likely present. The donor tested CMV seropositive and was one of the 289 seropositive cohort members. Every donor gave a peripheral blood sample, and the peripheral blood mononuclear cells from that sample were used for TCR beta sequencing. Genomic DNA was extracted from the blood cell samples with the Qiagen DNeasy Blood Extraction Kit. The CDR3 holds 14 amino acids from the cysteine to the phenylalanine. Only the CDR3 part of the read is kept: 42 bases, read in frame from the first base. Based on the germline V gene (reference sequence), the CDR1 and CDR2 sequences are SEHNR and FQNEAQ. V gives up 0 bases and J gives up 4 bases, and the segment between their germline ends measures 9 bases.

The clonotype comes from a man in his forties or fifties in good health and CMV-seropositive. Input material: PBMCs. The chain is made from TRBV7-9 and TRBJ1-1, with TRBD1 tentatively as D gene (5 bases match). The CDR3 region reads CASSLARGGTEAFF. The DNA sequence is TGTGCCAGCAGCTTAGCCCGGGGGGGCACTGAAGCTTTCTTT. When the CDR3 is completed using the reference TRBV7-9 and TRBJ1-1 genes on either side, the full variable domain is DTGVSQNPRHKITKRGQNVTFRCDPISEHNRLYWYRQTLGQGPEFLTYFQNEAQLEKSRLLSDRFSAERPKGSFSTLEIQRTEQGDSAMYLCASSLARGGTEAFFGQGTRLTVV.